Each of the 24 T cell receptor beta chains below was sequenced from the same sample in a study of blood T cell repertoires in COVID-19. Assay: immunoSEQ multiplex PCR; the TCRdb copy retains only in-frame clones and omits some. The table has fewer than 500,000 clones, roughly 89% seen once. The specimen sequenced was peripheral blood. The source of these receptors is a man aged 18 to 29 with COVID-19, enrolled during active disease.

CDR3 DNA sequence: TGTGCCAGCAGCGTAGGTGACAGGGGGAATTCACCCCTCCACTTT. As protein: CASSVGDRGNSPLHF. V usage is TRBV9 and J usage is TRBJ1-6, with TRBD1 matching 9 bases. The V segment lost 0 bases and the J segment 7 bases; nucleotides outside the gene matches: 2. Germline V gene lookup returns CDR1 SGDLS and CDR2 YYNGEE. The CDR3 sequence is 15 residues long.

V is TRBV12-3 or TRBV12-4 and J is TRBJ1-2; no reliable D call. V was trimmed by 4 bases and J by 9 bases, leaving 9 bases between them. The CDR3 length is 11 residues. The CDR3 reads CASSSRERYTF. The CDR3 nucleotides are TGTGCCAGCAGTTCCCGGGAGCGCTACACCTTC.

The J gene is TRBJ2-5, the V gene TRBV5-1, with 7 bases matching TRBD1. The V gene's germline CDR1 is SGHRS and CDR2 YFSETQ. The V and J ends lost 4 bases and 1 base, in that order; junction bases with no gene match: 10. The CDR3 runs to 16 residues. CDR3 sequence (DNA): TGCGCCAGCAGCCCGCAGGGGGTGTTAGCCCAAGAGACCCAGTACTTC. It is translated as CASSPQGVLAQETQYF. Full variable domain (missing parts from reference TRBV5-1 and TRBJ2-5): KAGVTQTPRYLIKTRGQQVTLSCSPISGHRSVSWYQQTPGQGLQFLFEYFSETQRNKGNFPGRFSGRQFSNSRSEMNVSTLELGDSALYLCASSPQGVLAQETQYFGPGTRLLVL.

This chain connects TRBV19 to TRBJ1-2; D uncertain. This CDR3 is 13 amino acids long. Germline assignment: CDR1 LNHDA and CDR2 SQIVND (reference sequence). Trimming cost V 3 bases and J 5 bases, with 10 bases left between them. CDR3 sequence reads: CASSMAGPYGYTF. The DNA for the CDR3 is TGTGCCAGTAGTATGGCTGGCCCTTATGGCTACACCTTC.

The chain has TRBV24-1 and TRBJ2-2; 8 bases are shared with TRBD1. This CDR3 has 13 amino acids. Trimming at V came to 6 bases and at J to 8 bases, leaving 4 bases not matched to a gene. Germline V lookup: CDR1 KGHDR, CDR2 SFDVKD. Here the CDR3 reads CATSSRDRGELFF. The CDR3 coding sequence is TGTGCCACCAGTAGTCGGGACAGGGGGGAGCTGTTTTTT.

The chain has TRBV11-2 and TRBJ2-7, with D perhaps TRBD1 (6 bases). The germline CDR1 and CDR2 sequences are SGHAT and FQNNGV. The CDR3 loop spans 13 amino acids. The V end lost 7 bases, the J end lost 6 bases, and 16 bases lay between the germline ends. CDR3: CASTRVEGGEQYF. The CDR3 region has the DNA TGTGCCAGCACCCGAGTGGAAGGGGGCGAGCAGTACTTC.

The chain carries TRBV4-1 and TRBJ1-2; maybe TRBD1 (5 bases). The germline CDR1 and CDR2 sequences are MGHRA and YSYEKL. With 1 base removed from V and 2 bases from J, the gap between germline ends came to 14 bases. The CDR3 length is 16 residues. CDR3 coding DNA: TGCGCCAGCAGCCAAGGGGGCCGGCGGAGCAACTATGGCTACACCTTC. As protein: CASSQGGRRSNYGYTF.

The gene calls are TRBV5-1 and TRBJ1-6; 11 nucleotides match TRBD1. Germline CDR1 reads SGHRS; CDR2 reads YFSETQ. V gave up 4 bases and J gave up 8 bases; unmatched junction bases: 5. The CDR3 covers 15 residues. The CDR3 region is CASSPGTGGYSPLHF. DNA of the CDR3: TGCGCCAGCAGCCCCGGGACAGGGGGGTATTCACCCCTCCACTTT.

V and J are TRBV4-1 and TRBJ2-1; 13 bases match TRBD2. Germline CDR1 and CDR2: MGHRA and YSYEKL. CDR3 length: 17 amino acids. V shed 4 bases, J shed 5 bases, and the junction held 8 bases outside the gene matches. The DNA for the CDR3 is TGCGCCAGCAGCCTCCGGACTAGCGGGGGCAAAAACAATGAGCAGTTCTTC. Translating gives CASSLRTSGGKNNEQFF.

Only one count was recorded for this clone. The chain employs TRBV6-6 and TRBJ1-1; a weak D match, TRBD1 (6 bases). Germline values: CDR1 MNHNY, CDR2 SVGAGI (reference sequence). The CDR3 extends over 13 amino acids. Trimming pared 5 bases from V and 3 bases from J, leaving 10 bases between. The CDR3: CASSPDSYTEAFF. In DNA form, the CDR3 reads TGTGCCAGCAGTCCGGACAGTTACACTGAAGCTTTCTTT.

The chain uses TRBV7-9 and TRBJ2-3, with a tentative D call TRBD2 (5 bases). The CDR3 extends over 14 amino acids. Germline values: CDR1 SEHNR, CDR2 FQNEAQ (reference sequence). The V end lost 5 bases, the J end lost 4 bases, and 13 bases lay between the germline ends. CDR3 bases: TGTGCCAGCAGCGCCGGACTCGGAGCAGATACGCAGTATTTT. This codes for CASSAGLGADTQYF.

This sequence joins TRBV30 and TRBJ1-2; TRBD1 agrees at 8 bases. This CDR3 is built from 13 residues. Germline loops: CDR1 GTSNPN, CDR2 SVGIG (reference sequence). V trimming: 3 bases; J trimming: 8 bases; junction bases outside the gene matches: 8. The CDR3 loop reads CAWRGQGLFGYTF. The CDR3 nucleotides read TGTGCCTGGAGAGGACAGGGATTATTCGGCTACACCTTC.

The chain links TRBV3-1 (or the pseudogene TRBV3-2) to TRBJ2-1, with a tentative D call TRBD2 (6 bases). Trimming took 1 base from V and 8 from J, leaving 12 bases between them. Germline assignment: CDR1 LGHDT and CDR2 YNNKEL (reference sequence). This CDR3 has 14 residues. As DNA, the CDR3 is TGTGCCAGCAGCCAAGGCCCCTGGAGGGATGAGCAGTTCTTC. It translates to CASSQGPWRDEQFF.

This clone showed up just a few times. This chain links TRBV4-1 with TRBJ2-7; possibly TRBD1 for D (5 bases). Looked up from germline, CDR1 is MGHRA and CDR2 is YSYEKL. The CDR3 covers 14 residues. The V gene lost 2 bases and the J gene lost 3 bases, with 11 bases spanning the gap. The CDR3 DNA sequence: TGCGCCAGCAGCCAAACAGGAAAGGGCTACGAGCAGTACTTC. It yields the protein CASSQTGKGYEQYF.

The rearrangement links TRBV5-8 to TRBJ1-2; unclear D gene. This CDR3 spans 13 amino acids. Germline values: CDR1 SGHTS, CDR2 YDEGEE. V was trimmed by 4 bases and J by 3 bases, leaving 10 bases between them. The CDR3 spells CASSRGPDYGYTF. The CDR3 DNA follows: TGTGCCAGCAGCCGCGGTCCCGACTATGGCTACACCTTC. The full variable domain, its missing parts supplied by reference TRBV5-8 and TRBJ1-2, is EAGVTQSPTHLIKTRGQQATLRCSPISGHTSVYWYQQALGLGLQFLLWYDEGEERNRGNFPPRFSGRQFPNYSSELNVNALELEDSALYLCASSRGPDYGYTFGSGTRLTVV.

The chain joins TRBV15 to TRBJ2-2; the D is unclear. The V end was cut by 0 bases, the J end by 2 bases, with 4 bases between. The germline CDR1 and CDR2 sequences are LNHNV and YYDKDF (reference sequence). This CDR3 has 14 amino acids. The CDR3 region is CATSRDRNTGELFF. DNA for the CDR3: TGTGCCACCAGCAGAGACAGAAACACCGGGGAGCTGTTTTTT.

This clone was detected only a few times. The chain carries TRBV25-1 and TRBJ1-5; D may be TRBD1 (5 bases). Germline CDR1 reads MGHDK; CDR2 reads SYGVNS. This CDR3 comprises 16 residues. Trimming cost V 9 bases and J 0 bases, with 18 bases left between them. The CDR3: CASRPGGSYSNQPQHF. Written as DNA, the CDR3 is TGTGCCAGTCGGCCCGGGGGAAGCTATAGCAATCAGCCCCAGCATTTT.

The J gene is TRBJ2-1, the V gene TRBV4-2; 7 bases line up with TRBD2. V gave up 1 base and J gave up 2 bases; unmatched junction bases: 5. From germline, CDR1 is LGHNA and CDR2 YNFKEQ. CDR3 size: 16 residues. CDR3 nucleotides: TGTGCCAGCAGCCAAGCGGGTCGGGAGGCCTACAATGAGCAGTTCTTC. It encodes CASSQAGREAYNEQFF.

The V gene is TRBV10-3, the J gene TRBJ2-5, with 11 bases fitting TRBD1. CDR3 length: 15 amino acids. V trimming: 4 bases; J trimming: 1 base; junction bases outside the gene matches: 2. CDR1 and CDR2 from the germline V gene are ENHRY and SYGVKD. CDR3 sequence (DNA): TGTGCCATCAGTGGGGACAGGGGGTCCCAAGAGACCCAGTACTTC. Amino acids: CAISGDRGSQETQYF.

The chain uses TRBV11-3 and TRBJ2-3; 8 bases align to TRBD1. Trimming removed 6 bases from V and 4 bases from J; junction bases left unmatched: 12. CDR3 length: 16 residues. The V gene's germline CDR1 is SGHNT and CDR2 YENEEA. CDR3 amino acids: CASRFSTQGAADTQYF. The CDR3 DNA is TGTGCCAGCAGATTTTCAACCCAGGGGGCAGCAGATACGCAGTATTTT.

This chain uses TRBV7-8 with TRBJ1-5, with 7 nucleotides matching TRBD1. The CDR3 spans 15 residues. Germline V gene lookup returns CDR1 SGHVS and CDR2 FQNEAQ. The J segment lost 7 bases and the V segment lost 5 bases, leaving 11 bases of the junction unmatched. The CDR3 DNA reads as TGTGCCAGCAGCGCCGGCGACAGGGCGGGGCAGCCCCAGCATTTT. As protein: CASSAGDRAGQPQHF. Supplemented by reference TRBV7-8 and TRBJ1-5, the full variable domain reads GAGVSQSPRYKVAKRGQDVALRCDPISGHVSLFWYQQALGQGPEFLTYFQNEAQLDKSGLPSDRFFAERPEGSVSTLKIQRTQQEDSAVYLCASSAGDRAGQPQHFGDGTRLSIL.

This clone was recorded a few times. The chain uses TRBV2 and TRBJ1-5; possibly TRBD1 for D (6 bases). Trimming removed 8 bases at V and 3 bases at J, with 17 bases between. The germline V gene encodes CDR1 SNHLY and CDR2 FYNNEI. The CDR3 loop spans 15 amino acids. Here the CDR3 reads CASAIGQSSNQPQHF. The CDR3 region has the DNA TGTGCCAGCGCCATAGGACAGTCCTCCAATCAGCCCCAGCATTTT.

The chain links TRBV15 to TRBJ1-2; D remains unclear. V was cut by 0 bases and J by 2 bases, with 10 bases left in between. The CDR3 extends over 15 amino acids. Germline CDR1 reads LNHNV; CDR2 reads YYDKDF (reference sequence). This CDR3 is CATSRDQRENYGYTF. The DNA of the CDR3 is TGTGCCACCAGCAGAGATCAGAGGGAAAACTATGGCTACACCTTC.

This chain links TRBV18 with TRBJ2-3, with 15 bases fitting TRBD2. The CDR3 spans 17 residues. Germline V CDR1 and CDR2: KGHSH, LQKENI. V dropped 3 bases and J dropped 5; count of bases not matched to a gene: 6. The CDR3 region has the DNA TGTGCCAGCTCACCCCCAGGACTAGCGGGGGGGCTAGATACGCAGTATTTT. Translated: CASSPPGLAGGLDTQYF.